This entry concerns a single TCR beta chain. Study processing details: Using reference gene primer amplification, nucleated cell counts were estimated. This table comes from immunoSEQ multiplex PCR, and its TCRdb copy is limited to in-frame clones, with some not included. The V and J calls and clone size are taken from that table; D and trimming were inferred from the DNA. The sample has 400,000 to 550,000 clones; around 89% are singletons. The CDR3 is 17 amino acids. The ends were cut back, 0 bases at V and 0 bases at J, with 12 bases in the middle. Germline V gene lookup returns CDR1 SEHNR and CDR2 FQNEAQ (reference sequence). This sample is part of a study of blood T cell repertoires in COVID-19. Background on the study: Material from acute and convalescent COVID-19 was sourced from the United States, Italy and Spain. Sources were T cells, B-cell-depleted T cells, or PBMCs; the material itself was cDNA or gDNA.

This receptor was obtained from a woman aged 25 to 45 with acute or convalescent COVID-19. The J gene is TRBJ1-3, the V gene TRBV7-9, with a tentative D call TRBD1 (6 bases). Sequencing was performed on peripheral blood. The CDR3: CASSLAVWDTSGNTIYF. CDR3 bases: TGTGCCAGCAGCTTAGCGGTCTGGGACACCTCTGGAAACACCATATATTTT.